These T cell receptor beta chains were read from a single sample in a study of blood T cells in healthy people across ages. TCRdb analysed the 5' RACE reads with MiXCR anew, one entry per CDR3 protein. The sample records under 2,000,000 distinct CDR3 sequences, around 48% being singletons. Sample: blood. The origin of the receptors is a woman aged 40 to 55 in good health. CDR3s include the opening cysteine and the closing phenylalanine or tryptophan. The order of the fields is D gene, V gene, clone size, J gene, CDR3 DNA, CDR3 protein. The D gene is left open where the match is weak. Clone size is given for some rows only: seen once, a few or many times, or a class if the clone is expanded.

>NA|TRBV20-1|many|TRBJ1-2
TGCAGTGCTAGACAAAAGTCGGCAGGTCCGAGGGGCTACACCTTC
CSARQKSAGPRGYTF
>NA|TRBV29-1|NA|TRBJ2-5
TGCAGCGTTGACCGACGCGGGACACCCCACCAAGAGACCCAGTACTTC
CSVDRRGTPHQETQYF
>NA|TRBV4-2|NA|TRBJ1-5
TGTGCCAGCAGTCAAGGGGGAGACAGGTTTAATCAGCCCCAGCATTTT
CASSQGGDRFNQPQHF
>NA|TRBV14|few|TRBJ1-2
TGTGCCAGCAGCCAGGAGAGGGTCAACGGCTATGGCTACACCTTC
CASSQERVNGYGYTF
>NA|TRBV27|NA|TRBJ1-4
TGTGCCAGCAGTTCCTACGCTGGAGGAGAGGAAAAACTGTTTTTT
CASSSYAGGEEKLFF
>NA|TRBV10-2|few|TRBJ1-5
TGCGCCAGCTCTAAACAGACGTTCGAGCCCCAGCATTTT
CASSKQTFEPQHF
>TRBD2|TRBV7-2|NA|TRBJ2-1
TGTGCCAGCAGCCCCTCGGGACTAGCGGGGGTTTACAATGAGCAGTTCTTC
CASSPSGLAGVYNEQFF
>NA|TRBV5-1|once|TRBJ2-3
TGCGCCAGCAGCTTGGCGATATCGGGGTGTAGACAGTATTTT
CASSLAISGCRQYF
>NA|TRBV6-5|few|TRBJ2-7
TGTGCCAGCAGTGCAGAGTACTTC
CASSAEYF
>NA|TRBV9|once|TRBJ1-6
TGTGCCAGCAGCGTAGCTGACGCAGGGAGGTCACCCCTCCACTTT
CASSVADAGRSPLHF
>NA|TRBV29-1|many|TRBJ2-3
TGCAGCGTTGTCAGGGGTACAGATACGCAGTATTTT
CSVVRGTDTQYF
>NA|TRBV3-1|few|TRBJ2-7
TGTGCCAGCAGCCTAAGGGGGGGGGCCAAACCCTACGAGCAGTACTTC
CASSLRGGAKPYEQYF
>TRBD1|TRBV27|NA|TRBJ2-3
TGTGCCAGCCGGTCGGACAGGGGGCGTAGAGATACGCAGTATTTT
CASRSDRGRRDTQYF
>TRBD1|TRBV6-2/TRBV6-3|few|TRBJ2-3
TGTGCCATCGGGGACAGGGGTGATACGCAGTATTTT
CAIGDRGDTQYF
>NA|TRBV20-1|NA|TRBJ2-2
TGCAGTGCTAGAGACCCCCGACAGCACACCGGGGAGCTGTTTTTT
CSARDPRQHTGELFF